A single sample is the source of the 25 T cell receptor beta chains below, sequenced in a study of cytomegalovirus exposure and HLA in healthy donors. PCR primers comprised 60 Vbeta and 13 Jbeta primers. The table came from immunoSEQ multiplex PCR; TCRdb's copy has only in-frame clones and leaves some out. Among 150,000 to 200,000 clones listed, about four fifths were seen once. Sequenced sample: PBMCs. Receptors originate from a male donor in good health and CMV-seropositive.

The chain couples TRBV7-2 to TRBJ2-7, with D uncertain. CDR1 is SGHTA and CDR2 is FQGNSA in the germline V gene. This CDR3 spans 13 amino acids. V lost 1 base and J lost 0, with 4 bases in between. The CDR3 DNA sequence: TGTGCCAGCAGCTTAGTCCTCTCCTACGAGCAGTACTTC. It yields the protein CASSLVLSYEQYF. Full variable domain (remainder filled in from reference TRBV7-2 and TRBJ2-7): GAGVSQSPSNKVTEKGKDVELRCDPISGHTALYWYRQSLGQGLEFLIYFQGNSAPDKSGLPSDRFSAERTGGSVSTLTIQRTQQEDSAVYLCASSLVLSYEQYFGPGTRLTVT.

CDR3 loop: CASSLRPLTGGRGYTF. CDR3 in DNA: TGCGCCAGCAGCCTGAGACCCTTAACAGGGGGACGAGGCTACACCTTC. The rearrangement joins TRBV5-1 to TRBJ1-2; 8 nucleotides align to TRBD1. Germline V CDR1 and CDR2: SGHRS, YFSETQ. This CDR3 is 16 amino acids long. Trimming at V came to 4 bases and at J to 8 bases, leaving 16 bases not matched to a gene.

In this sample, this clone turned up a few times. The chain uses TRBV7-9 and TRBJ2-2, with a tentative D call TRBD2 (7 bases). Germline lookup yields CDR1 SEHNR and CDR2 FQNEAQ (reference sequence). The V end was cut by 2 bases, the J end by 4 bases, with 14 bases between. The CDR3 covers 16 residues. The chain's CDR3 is CASSLTTGRGTGELFF. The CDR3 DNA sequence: TGTGCCAGCAGCTTAACCACAGGGAGGGGCACCGGGGAGCTGTTTTTT.

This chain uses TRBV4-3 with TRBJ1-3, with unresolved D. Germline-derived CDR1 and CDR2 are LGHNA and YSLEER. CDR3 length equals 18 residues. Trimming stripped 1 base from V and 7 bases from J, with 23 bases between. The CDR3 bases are TGCGCCAGCAGCCAAGTTCGGGAAGGATACTTTAGCGGGAACACCATATATTTT. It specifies CASSQVREGYFSGNTIYF.

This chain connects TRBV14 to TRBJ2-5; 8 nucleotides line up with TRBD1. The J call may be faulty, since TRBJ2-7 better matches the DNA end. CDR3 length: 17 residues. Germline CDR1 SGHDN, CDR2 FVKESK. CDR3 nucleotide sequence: TGTGCCAGCAGCCGCCTCAAGGGGACAGGATTGACCTACGAGCAGTACTTC. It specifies CASSRLKGTGLTYEQYF.

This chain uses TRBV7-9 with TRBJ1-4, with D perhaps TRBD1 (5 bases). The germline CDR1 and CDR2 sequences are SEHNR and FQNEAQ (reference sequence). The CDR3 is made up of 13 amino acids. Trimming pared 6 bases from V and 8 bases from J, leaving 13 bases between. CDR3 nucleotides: TGTGCCAGCAGTCCCGTGCGGGGGGAAAAACTGTTTTTT. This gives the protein CASSPVRGEKLFF.

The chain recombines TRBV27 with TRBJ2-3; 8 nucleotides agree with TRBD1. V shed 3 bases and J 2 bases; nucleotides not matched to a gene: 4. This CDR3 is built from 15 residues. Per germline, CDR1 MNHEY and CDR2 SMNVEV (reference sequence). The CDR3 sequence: CASSFRTGNTDTQYF. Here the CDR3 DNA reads TGTGCCAGCAGTTTCCGGACAGGGAACACAGATACGCAGTATTTT.

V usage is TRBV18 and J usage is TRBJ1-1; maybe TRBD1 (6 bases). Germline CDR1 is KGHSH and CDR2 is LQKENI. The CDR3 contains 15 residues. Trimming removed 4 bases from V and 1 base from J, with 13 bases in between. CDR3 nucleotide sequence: TGTGCCAGCTCACTGTCCCGGACAGCGAACACTGAAGCTTTCTTT. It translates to CASSLSRTANTEAFF.

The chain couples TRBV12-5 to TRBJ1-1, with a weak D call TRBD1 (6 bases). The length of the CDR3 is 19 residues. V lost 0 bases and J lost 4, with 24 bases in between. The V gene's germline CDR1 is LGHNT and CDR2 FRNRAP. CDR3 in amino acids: CASGLVLRWQGQSLTEAFF. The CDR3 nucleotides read TGTGCTAGTGGTTTGGTACTTCGTTGGCAGGGGCAAAGTCTCACTGAAGCTTTCTTT.

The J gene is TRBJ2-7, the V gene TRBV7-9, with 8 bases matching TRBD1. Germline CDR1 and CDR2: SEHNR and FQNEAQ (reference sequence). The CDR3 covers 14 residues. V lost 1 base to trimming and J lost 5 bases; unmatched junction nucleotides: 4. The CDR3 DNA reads TGTGCCAGCAGCTTAGGACAGGGGTTCGACGAGCAGTACTTC. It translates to CASSLGQGFDEQYF.

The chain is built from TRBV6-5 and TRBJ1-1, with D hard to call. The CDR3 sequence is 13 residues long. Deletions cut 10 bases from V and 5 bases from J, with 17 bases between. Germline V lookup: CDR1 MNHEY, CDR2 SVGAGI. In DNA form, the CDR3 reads TGTGCCACGCTACTCTTCCCCGGGACTGAAGCTTTCTTT. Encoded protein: CATLLFPGTEAFF.

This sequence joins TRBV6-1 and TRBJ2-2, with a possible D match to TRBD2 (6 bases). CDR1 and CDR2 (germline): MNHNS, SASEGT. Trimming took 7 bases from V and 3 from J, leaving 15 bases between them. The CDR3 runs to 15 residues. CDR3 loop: CASNYGGIDTGELFF. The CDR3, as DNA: TGTGCCAGCAATTATGGGGGGATAGACACCGGGGAGCTGTTTTTT.

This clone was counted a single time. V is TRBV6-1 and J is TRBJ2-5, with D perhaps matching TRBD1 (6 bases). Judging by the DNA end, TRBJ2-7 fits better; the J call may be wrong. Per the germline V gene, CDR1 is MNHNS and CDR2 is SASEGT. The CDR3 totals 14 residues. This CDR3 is CASSEGQALYEQYF. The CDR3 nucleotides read TGTGCCAGCAGTGAAGGACAGGCCCTCTACGAGCAGTACTTC.

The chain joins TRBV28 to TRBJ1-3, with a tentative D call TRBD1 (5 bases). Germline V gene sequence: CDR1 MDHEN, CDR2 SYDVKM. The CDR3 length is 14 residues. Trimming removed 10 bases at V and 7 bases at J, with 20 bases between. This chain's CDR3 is CATASGTFGNTIYF. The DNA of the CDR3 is TGTGCCACCGCCTCCGGGACTTTTGGGAACACCATATATTTT.

CDR3 region: CAWSEGHLYGYTF. CDR3 nucleotides: TGTGCCTGGAGTGAGGGACACCTCTATGGCTACACCTTC. This chain links TRBV30 with TRBJ1-2; the D gene is possibly TRBD1 (6 bases). The germline V gene encodes CDR1 GTSNPN and CDR2 SVGIG (reference sequence). CDR3 length: 13 amino acids. Deletions cut 1 base from V and 4 bases from J, with 10 bases between.

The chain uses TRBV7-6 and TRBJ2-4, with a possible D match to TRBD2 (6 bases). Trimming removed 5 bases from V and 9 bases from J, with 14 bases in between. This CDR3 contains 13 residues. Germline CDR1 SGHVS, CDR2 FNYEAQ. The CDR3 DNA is TGTGCCAGCAGCCAGAGGACGGAGGGCATTCAGTACTTC. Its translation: CASSQRTEGIQYF.

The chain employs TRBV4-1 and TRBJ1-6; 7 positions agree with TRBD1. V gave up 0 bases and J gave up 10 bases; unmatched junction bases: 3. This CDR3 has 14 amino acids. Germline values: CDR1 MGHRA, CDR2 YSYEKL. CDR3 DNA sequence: TGCGCCAGCAGCCAAGATTGGGACAGCTCACCCCTCCACTTT. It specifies CASSQDWDSSPLHF.

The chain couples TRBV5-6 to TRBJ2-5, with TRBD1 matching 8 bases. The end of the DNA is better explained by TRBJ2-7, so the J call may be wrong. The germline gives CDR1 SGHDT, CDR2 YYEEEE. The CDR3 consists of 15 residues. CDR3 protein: CASSLGQGRIYEQYF. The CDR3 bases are TGTGCCAGCAGCTTGGGACAGGGGAGAATCTACGAGCAGTACTTC.

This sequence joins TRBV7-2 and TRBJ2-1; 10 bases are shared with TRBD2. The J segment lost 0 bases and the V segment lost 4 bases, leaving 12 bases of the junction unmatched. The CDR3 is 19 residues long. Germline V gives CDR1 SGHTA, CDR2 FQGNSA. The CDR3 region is CASSSRIRSGGVSYNEQFF. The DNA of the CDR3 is TGTGCCAGCAGCTCACGAATCCGAAGCGGGGGGGTCTCCTACAATGAGCAGTTCTTC.

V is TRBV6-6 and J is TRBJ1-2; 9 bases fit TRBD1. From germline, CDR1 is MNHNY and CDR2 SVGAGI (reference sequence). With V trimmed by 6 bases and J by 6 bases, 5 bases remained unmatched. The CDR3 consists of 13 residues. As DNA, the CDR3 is TGTGCCAGCAGACACCGGACAGGGGATGGCTACACCTTC. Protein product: CASRHRTGDGYTF.

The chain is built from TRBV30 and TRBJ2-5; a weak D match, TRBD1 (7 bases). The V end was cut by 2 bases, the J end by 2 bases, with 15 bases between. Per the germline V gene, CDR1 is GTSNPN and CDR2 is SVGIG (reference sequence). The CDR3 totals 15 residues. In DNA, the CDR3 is TGTGCCTGGAGTAATGGAGGGGGCGTTCAAGAGACCCAGTACTTC. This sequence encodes CAWSNGGGVQETQYF.

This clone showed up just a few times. CDR3 amino acids: CASRSGEKLFF. CDR3 bases: TGTGCCAGCCGGTCGGGGGAAAAACTGTTTTTT. The chain employs TRBV27 and TRBJ1-4; D not resolved. The CDR3 runs 11 residues. CDR1 is MNHEY, CDR2 SMNVEV, per germline (reference sequence). V was pared by 8 bases and J by 8 bases, with 9 bases between.

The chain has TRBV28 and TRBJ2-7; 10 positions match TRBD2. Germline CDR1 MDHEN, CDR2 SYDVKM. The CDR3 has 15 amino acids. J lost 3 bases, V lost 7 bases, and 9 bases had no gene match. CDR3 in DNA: TGTGCCAGCATTGCGGGGACTAGCGATAACTACGAGCAGTACTTC. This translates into CASIAGTSDNYEQYF.

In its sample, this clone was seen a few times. The CDR3 DNA reads TGCGCCAGCAGCCAAGCAGTGAACACTGAAGCTTTCTTT. This gives the protein CASSQAVNTEAFF. The chain links TRBV4-3 to TRBJ1-1; D gene unclear. Trimming removed 1 base from V and 0 bases from J, with 3 bases in between. Germline CDR1 reads LGHNA; CDR2 reads YSLEER. The CDR3 sequence is 13 residues long.

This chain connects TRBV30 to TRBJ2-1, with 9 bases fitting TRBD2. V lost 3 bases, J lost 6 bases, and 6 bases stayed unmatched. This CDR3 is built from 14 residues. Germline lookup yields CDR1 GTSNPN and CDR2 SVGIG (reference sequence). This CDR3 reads CAWRPSGAGNEQFF. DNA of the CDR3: TGTGCCTGGAGGCCTAGCGGGGCGGGCAATGAGCAGTTCTTC.